This TCR beta chain came from a study of T cells in Graves' hyperthyroidism and ophthalmopathy. In the ophthalmopathy cohort, Clinical Activity Score was at least 3, NOSPECS grade at least 4, and duration under 3 months. Orbital computed tomography and thyroid ultrasound, together with serum TRAb and thyroxine and clinical symptoms, were used for diagnoses. As regards this clonotype: Its cognate antigen is unknown.

Trimming shortened V by 1 base and J by 1 base, and 11 bases separated the two germline ends. This CDR3 comprises 15 residues. Germline-derived CDR1 and CDR2 are LGHNA and YSLEER. Findings of the study overall: Clonotypes that were expanded in thyroid above 0.001 mostly appeared in blood too. A model of 13 V-J pairs discriminated ophthalmopathy from stable hyperthyroidism.

TCR beta CDR3 region amplification was performed from RNA transcripts. The primer set for the first-round RT-PCR of the TCR CDR3 was HTBI. TCRdb fed the multiplex PCR reads into MiXCR, producing one record per CDR3 protein. The data hold approximately 600,000 distinct CDR3 sequences, with roughly 20% observed a single time. This chain uses TRBV4-3 with TRBJ2-7; the D is unclear. This TCR was sampled from a man aged 25 to 40 with Graves' ophthalmopathy. The sequenced sample consisted of blood. The CDR3 spells CASSQVLSVSYEQYF. CDR3 coding DNA: TGCGCCAGCAGCCAAGTCTTGTCAGTTTCCTACGAGCAGTACTTC.